The clone carrying this T cell receptor (beta chain) came up many times. Between the trimmed V and J ends, which lost 3 bases and 11 bases, there was a span of 11 bases. CDR1 is MDHEN and CDR2 is SYDVKM in the germline V gene. The CDR3 contains 12 residues. This sample was taken from a study of regulatory T cells in long-lasting Graves disease. According to the study, TCR beta libraries were built with iRepertoire HTBI primers and CDR3-region Arm-PCR. Each CDR3 protein gets one entry after TCRdb re-called the multiplex PCR reads with MiXCR. This sample has 500,000 to 700,000 distinct CDR3 sequences, with approximately 15% found just once. Time point described: newly diagnosed GD, antithyroid drugs for less than 3 months. Construction of the TCR library relied on RNA isolated from PBMCs. Separately, the same data were catalogued under a study of T cells in Graves' hyperthyroidism and ophthalmopathy. Per that paper: Ophthalmopathy and stable hyperthyroidism were separated by a 13 V-J model.

This sequence originates from a woman younger than 45 with Graves disease. The starting material was peripheral blood mononuclear cells (PBMCs), obtained at new diagnosis, from a patient treated with antithyroid drugs. The rearrangement links TRBV28 to TRBJ1-5, with D hard to call. The CDR3 DNA is TGTGCCAGCAGTTTTGGCCCCATGGCCCAGCATTTT. Its translation: CASSFGPMAQHF.